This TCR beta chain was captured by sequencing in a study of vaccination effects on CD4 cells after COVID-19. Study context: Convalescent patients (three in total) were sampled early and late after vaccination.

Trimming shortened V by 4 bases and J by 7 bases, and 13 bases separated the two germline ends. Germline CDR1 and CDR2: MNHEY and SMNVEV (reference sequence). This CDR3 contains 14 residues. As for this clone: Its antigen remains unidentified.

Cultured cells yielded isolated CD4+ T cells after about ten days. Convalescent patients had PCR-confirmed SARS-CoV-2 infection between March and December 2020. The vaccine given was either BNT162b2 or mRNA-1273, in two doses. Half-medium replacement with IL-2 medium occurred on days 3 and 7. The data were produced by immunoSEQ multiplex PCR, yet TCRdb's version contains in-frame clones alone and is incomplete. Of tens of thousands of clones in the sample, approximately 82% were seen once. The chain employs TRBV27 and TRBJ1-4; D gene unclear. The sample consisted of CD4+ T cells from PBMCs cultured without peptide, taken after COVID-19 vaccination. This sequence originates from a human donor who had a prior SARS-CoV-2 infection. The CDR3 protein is CASSSPKRAEKLFF. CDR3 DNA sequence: TGTGCCAGCAGTTCACCTAAGAGAGCTGAAAAACTGTTTTTT.